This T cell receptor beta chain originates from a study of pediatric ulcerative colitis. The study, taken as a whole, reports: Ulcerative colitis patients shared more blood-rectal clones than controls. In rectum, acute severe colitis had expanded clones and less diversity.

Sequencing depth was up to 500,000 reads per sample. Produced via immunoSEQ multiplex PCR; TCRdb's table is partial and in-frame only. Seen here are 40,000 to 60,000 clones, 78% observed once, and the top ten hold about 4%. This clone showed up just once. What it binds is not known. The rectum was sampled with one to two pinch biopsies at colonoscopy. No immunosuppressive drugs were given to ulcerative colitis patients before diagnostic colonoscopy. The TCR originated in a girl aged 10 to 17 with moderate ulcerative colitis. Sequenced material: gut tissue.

CDR3 residues: CASSFTGTRFGETQYF. The CDR3 DNA is TGCGCCAGCAGCTTTACCGGGACTAGGTTTGGGGAGACCCAGTACTTC. The chain combines TRBV5-1 with TRBJ2-5; 8 nucleotides match TRBD2. The J segment lost 5 bases and the V segment lost 2 bases, leaving 11 bases of the junction unmatched. CDR3 size: 16 residues. Germline lookup yields CDR1 SGHRS and CDR2 YFSETQ.